The present TCR beta chain was sequenced within a study of CD8 T cells in Susac syndrome. Germline V lookup: CDR1 LGHNA, CDR2 YSLEER. Trimming took off 0 bases at V and 4 bases at J, with 22 bases between the two ends. The CDR3 has 19 amino acids. An amount of RNA that ranged from roughly 0.5 to 1 ug was reverse transcribed with random hexamers. Amplification of TCR beta CDR3 spanned 54 Vbeta and 13 Jbeta via immunoSEQ multiplex PCR. TCRdb called the immunoSEQ multiplex PCR reads again in MiXCR, with one record for every CDR3 protein. The repertoire has tens of thousands of distinct CDR3 sequences, over 85% of them found once; the top ten carry approximately 0.2%. FACS enriched CD8+ TEMRA cells, while bulk CD8+ and CD4+ were negatively isolated.

The rearrangement links TRBV4-3 to TRBJ1-5, with unresolved D. The TCR was taken from a human donor in good health. Sequenced material: CD8+ T cells from PBMCs. The CDR3 loop is CASSQDLGGNGRKNQPQHF. The CDR3 nucleotides read TGCGCCAGCAGCCAAGATCTCGGAGGAAACGGGCGAAAAAATCAGCCCCAGCATTTT.